This T cell receptor (beta chain) was sequenced for a study of shared T cell receptors in the human thymus. V was trimmed by 2 bases and J by 4 bases, leaving 12 bases between them. Germline V gene lookup returns CDR1 SGHRS and CDR2 YFSETQ. The CDR3 consists of 14 residues. Method: immunoSEQ multiplex PCR; TCRdb's copy keeps in-frame clones and lacks some. The sample has some 700,000 clones, around 85% seen once. The same specimen was also included in a second study, on human thymus T cells. That work states: The source of the thymus tissue was resections taken during corrective heart surgery. Related studies found that unrelated individuals share highly overlapping thymic repertoires.

J is TRBJ1-2 and V is TRBV5-1, with D unresolved. The clonotype was recovered from a girl less than two years old with a congenital heart defect. The sample taken for sequencing was thymocytes. CDR3 protein: CASSFRYRGYGYTF. The CDR3 nucleotides are TGCGCCAGCAGCTTTAGGTACCGGGGCTATGGCTACACCTTC.